Following are 5 T cell receptor beta chains from one sample sequenced in a study of OX40 agonist ivuxolimab in advanced cancers. Produced via immunoSEQ multiplex PCR; TCRdb's table is partial and in-frame only. This table holds approximately 24,000 clones, more than 80% found once. The specimen comprised CD4+ or CD8+ T cells sorted from blood, sampled in a trial of the OX40 agonist ivuxolimab. The receptors were gathered from an adult with an advanced solid tumor such as melanoma, head and neck, liver or kidney cancer.

The chain combines TRBV10-1 with TRBJ2-1; 7 bases agree with TRBD1. The CDR3 extends over 13 amino acids. Germline assignment: CDR1 WNHNN and CDR2 SYGVQD (reference sequence). V lost 10 bases to trimming and J lost 2 bases; unmatched junction nucleotides: 5. The CDR3 sequence is CATRDRAYNEQFF. In DNA form, the CDR3 reads TGCGCCACCAGGGACAGAGCCTACAATGAGCAGTTCTTC.

This chain uses TRBV7-8 with TRBJ1-2, with TRBD1 matching 7 bases. J gave up 8 bases and V 1 base, and 16 bases lay outside the gene matches. This CDR3 has 17 residues. The germline gives CDR1 SGHVS, CDR2 FQNEAQ. CDR3 coding DNA: TGTGCCAGCAGCTTAGTCGCCAGGGACAGTGGTACCAGAGGCTACACCTTC. Amino acids: CASSLVARDSGTRGYTF.

The rearrangement joins TRBV21-1 to TRBJ2-5; the table's D call TRBD2 went unverified against the DNA. TRBV21-1 is a pseudogene. CDR3 length equals 19 residues. The CDR3: CASSKEEAGGPVARETQYF. The DNA of the CDR3 is TGTGCCAGCAGCAAAGAGGAAGCGGGAGGGCCGGTTGCCCGTGAGACCCAGTACTTC.

The rearrangement joins TRBV7-8 to TRBJ2-1; tentative D call: TRBD2 (5 bases). The V gene's germline CDR1 is SGHVS and CDR2 FQNEAQ. The CDR3 spans 13 residues. V was clipped by 1 base and J by 6 bases, with 7 bases between them. The CDR3 region has the DNA TGTGCCAGCAGCTTAGGGGGAGCCAATGAGCAGTTCTTC. This translates into CASSLGGANEQFF.

This sequence joins TRBV4-3 and TRBJ1-4; 11 bases line up with TRBD1. Germline values: CDR1 LGHNA, CDR2 YSLEER. V dropped 0 bases and J dropped 1; count of bases not matched to a gene: 7. The CDR3 runs to 19 residues. CDR3 nucleotides: TGCGCCAGCAGCCAAGATAGGACAGGGGGCGGTGGAACTAATGAAAAACTGTTTTTT. Translated: CASSQDRTGGGGTNEKLFF.